This entry concerns a single T cell receptor beta chain. The specificity of this receptor is unknown. Within one base of it there is no much larger clone, and no base qualities were kept. The library was obtained by PCR. Sequencer: Illumina HiSeq 2500. To reduce PCR and sequencing biases, unique molecular identifiers were incorporated into the TCR beta cDNA libraries. Per 1 to 10 million input T cells, roughly 500,000 cDNA molecules were obtained, such that each molecule approximated one T cell. The patient libraries were prepared and sequenced with the same protocol used for the earlier healthy control dataset. Samples belonging to the same batch were prepared together, multiplexed and sequenced on a shared HiSeq lane. Per the source publication's procedure: MIGEC was used to process the raw barcoded reads, and molecular identifier groups with only a single read were discarded before consensus assembly and CDR3 extraction. VDJtools was used for post-analysis of the clonotype tables, with diversity normalized by down-sampling every dataset to the smallest sample size. Repertoire overlap clustering matched CDR3 amino acid but not nucleotide sequences to correct batch-related cross-sample contamination. TCRdb reprocessed the public reads (quality trimming at Q25 with fastp, clone calling with MiXCR) and kept in-frame beta chains. Rows are unified per CDR3 protein, each entry keeping the most common DNA and genes. TCRdb assigned the V and J calls; the authors' analysis was not used. This sample lists about 760,000 distinct CDR3 sequences; about 27% were detected once. The ten largest clones take up approximately 0.55% of the sample.

These data originate in a study of post-analysis software for immune sequencing data (dated by TCRdb to between 2015 and 2016). Study-wide context: Disease courses on record covered relapsing-remitting, secondary progressive and progressive-relapsing multiple sclerosis, though some patients had no subtype annotation. The patient repertoires were set against around ten previously published healthy control repertoires from donors whose ages ranged from roughly 6 to 25 years. A subset of samples was prepared in parallel using single-end sample barcoding, then pooled and co-amplified after Illumina adapter ligation.

To demonstrate the VDJtools post-analysis software, TCR beta repertoires were profiled from the peripheral blood of about 13 young patients with multiple sclerosis. The multiple sclerosis patients were children and adolescents ranging in age from roughly 6 to 16 years. Broader findings and caveats from the paper: Patients showed significantly higher frequencies than controls for about 5 TRBV segments, among them TRBV5-6, TRBV5-1 and TRBV20-1. The multiple sclerosis patient group was slightly younger than the control group. Direct clustering with F measure showed strong co-clustering of samples prepared in the same batch, prompting a batch-effect correction. Significantly lower normalized Chao1 diversity was found in multiple sclerosis patients than in controls, suggesting substantial peripheral T-cell clonal expansion.

Compared with germline, V lacks 1 base and J lacks 2 bases; bases without a gene match: 9. CDR1 and CDR2, per the germline V gene, are SGHTA and FQGNSA. The CDR3 goes from the cysteine to the phenylalanine over 17 residues. Of all the DNA, just the CDR3 is kept, 51 bases in frame from base 1. The sequenced sample consisted of blood. This clonotype was sampled from a girl between 5 and 17 years old with multiple sclerosis. The sequence is built from TRBV7-2 and TRBJ2-7, with TRBD2 identical over 9 junction bases. The sequence in DNA is TGTGCCAGCAGCTTAGGGCCTAGCGGGGTCTTGACCTACGAGCAGTACTTC. This gives the protein CASSLGPSGVLTYEQYF.